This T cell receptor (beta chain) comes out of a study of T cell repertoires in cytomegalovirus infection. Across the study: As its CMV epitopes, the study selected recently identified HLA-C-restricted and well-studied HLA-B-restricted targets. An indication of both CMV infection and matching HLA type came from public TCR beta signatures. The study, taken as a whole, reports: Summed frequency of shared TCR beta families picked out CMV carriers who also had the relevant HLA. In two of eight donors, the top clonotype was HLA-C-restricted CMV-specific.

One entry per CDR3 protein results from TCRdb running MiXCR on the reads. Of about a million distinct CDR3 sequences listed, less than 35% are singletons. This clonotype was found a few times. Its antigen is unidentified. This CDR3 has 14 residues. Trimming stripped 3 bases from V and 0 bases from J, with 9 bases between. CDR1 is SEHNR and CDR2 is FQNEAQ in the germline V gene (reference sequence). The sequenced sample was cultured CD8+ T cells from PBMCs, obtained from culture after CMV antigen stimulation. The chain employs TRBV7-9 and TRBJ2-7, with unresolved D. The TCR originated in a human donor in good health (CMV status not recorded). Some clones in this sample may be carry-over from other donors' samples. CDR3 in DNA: TGTGCCAGCAGCTTTGGTTACAGCTCCTACGAGCAGTACTTC. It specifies CASSFGYSSYEQYF.